This T cell receptor (beta chain) was sequenced in a study of OX40 agonist ivuxolimab in advanced cancers. Points from the study as a whole: The study observed clonal expansion of CD4+ and CD8+ blood T cells by week 6 at 0.1 to 3.0 mg/kg. Expanded clones were, on average, more numerous among CD8+ T cells than CD4+.

The assay was immunoSEQ multiplex PCR, and TCRdb's table has in-frame clones only and misses some. The data show some 42,000 clones, approximately 83% seen once. Turning to this clone: Its antigen is as yet unknown.

The source is an adult with an advanced solid tumor such as melanoma, head and neck, liver or kidney cancer. Sequenced material: CD4+ or CD8+ T cells sorted from blood, taken in a trial of the OX40 agonist ivuxolimab.

The DNA of the CDR3 is TGTGCCATCAAGGGACAGGTACAGGGTGAAGCTTTCTTT. Translated: CAIKGQVQGEAFF. This chain links TRBV10-3 with TRBJ1-1, with 8 bases that match TRBD1. With 7 bases clipped from V and 7 bases from J, the junction kept 8 bases outside the gene matches. Germline CDR1 reads ENHRY; CDR2 reads SYGVKD. This CDR3 comprises 13 residues.